The 10 T cell receptor beta chains reported below all come from one sample, sequenced in a study of T cells after somatic rescue of genetic block. TCRdb's copy holds only in-frame clones and misses some; the assay was immunoSEQ multiplex PCR. This table has 85,000 to 90,000 clones, about 90% appearing once. The sequenced sample was peripheral blood mononuclear cells (PBMCs). The receptors were gathered from a woman aged 18 to 35.

The chain joins TRBV6-1 to TRBJ2-1; D might be TRBD1 or TRBD2, each matching 7 bases. Trimming removed 0 bases at V and 8 bases at J, with 17 bases between. Per the germline V gene, CDR1 is MNHNS and CDR2 is SASEGT. The CDR3 has 16 amino acids. The CDR3 DNA sequence: TGTGCCAGCAGTGAAGCGCAGGGGGAGGGCCGGTATGAGCAGTTCTTC. This sequence encodes CASSEAQGEGRYEQFF.

V and J are TRBV7-9 and TRBJ2-7, with 9 bases aligning to TRBD2. V was pared by 2 bases and J by 0 bases, with 2 bases of the junction left unmatched. From germline, CDR1 is SEHNR and CDR2 FQNEAQ (reference sequence). The CDR3 sequence is 15 residues long. The CDR3 DNA is TGTGCCAGCAGCTTACTAGCGGGGAGCTCCTACGAGCAGTACTTC. This codes for CASSLLAGSSYEQYF.

The chain uses TRBV5-4 and TRBJ1-2; D may be TRBD1 (6 bases). The ends were cut back, 2 bases at V and 4 bases at J, with 12 bases in the middle. Germline V gives CDR1 SGHNT, CDR2 YYREEE (reference sequence). The CDR3 sequence is 14 residues long. The DNA for the CDR3 is TGTGCCAGCAGCTTCTTCAGGGGAGTCTATGGCTACACCTTC. As protein: CASSFFRGVYGYTF. Using reference TRBV5-4 and TRBJ1-2 for the parts outside the CDR3, the full variable domain is ETGVTQSPTHLIKTRGQQVTLRCSSQSGHNTVSWYQQALGQGPQFIFQYYREEENGRGNFPPRFSGLQFPNYSSELNVNALELDDSALYLCASSFFRGVYGYTFGSGTRLTVV.

This chain joins TRBV5-4 and TRBJ2-5; a possible D gene is TRBD1 (5 bases). V lost 2 bases and J 3 bases, leaving 11 bases between the germline ends. The CDR3 covers 14 residues. In germline, CDR1 is SGHNT, CDR2 YYREEE (reference sequence). CDR3 region: CASSFVQDEETQYF. CDR3 DNA: TGTGCCAGCAGCTTCGTACAGGACGAAGAGACCCAGTACTTC. The full variable domain, completed using reference TRBV5-4 and TRBJ2-5, is ETGVTQSPTHLIKTRGQQVTLRCSSQSGHNTVSWYQQALGQGPQFIFQYYREEENGRGNFPPRFSGLQFPNYSSELNVNALELDDSALYLCASSFVQDEETQYFGPGTRLLVL.

As to this clone: A read error may account for a junction end that differs from germline. The chain combines TRBV7-7 with TRBJ2-7; D may match TRBD1 or TRBD2 (6 bases each). Germline V CDR1 and CDR2: SSHAT, FNYEAQ (reference sequence). This CDR3 is built from 15 residues. The CDR3 here is CASSLAEGQNYEQYF. The CDR3 nucleotides read TGTGCTAGCAGCTTAGCGGAAGGACAGAACTACGAGCAGTACTTC.

This clone was seen a single time. The chain uses TRBV4-2 and TRBJ2-5; 9 nucleotides align to TRBD2. Germline-derived CDR1 and CDR2 are LGHNA and YNFKEQ. The CDR3 loop spans 16 amino acids. V gave up 0 bases and J gave up 5 bases; unmatched junction bases: 7. CDR3 nucleotide sequence: TGTGCCAGCAGCCAAGAGCTCGGGCTAGCGGGGGAGACCCAGTACTTC. Encoded protein: CASSQELGLAGETQYF.

The chain joins TRBV11-2 to TRBJ1-4; D possibly corresponds to TRBD1 (5 bases). This CDR3 region has 15 residues. Trimming took off 2 bases at V and 8 bases at J, with 15 bases between the two ends. The germline gives CDR1 SGHAT, CDR2 FQNNGV. Written as DNA, the CDR3 is TGTGCCAGCAGCTTACCCAGCAGGGTTTCGGAAAAACTGTTTTTT. Residues: CASSLPSRVSEKLFF.

In this sample, this clone turned up once. This sequence joins TRBV11-2 and TRBJ1-2, with a possible D match to TRBD1 (6 bases). The CDR3 is 16 amino acids. Germline V gene lookup returns CDR1 SGHAT and CDR2 FQNNGV. V shed 6 bases and J shed 0 bases, with 17 bases lying between them. The CDR3 loop reads CASSIAGGHPNYGYTF. Written as DNA, the CDR3 is TGTGCCAGCAGTATAGCGGGGGGACACCCTAACTATGGCTACACCTTC. The whole variable domain, remainder taken from reference TRBV11-2 and TRBJ1-2, is EAGVAQSPRYKIIEKRQSVAFWCNPISGHATLYWYQQILGQGPKLLIQFQNNGVVDDSQLPKDRFSAERLKGVDSTLKIQPAKLEDSAVYLCASSIAGGHPNYGYTFGSGTRLTVV.

V usage is TRBV7-6 and J usage is TRBJ2-7, with D perhaps TRBD1 or TRBD2 (6 bases each). V was pared by 0 bases and J by 2 bases, with 11 bases between. The CDR3 has 15 residues. CDR1 SGHVS and CDR2 FNYEAQ come from the germline V gene. As DNA, the CDR3 is TGTGCCAGCAGCTTAGCCGGGGGACACCCCTACGAGCAGTACTTC. The encoded protein is CASSLAGGHPYEQYF.

The gene calls are TRBV27 and TRBJ1-5, with D uncertain. CDR1 and CDR2 from the germline V gene are MNHEY and SMNVEV (reference sequence). V lost 0 bases, J lost 2 bases, and 11 bases lay in between. The CDR3 spans 16 residues. CDR3: CASSLSIGVGNQPQHF. CDR3 in DNA: TGTGCCAGCAGTTTATCGATCGGGGTTGGCAATCAGCCCCAGCATTTT.